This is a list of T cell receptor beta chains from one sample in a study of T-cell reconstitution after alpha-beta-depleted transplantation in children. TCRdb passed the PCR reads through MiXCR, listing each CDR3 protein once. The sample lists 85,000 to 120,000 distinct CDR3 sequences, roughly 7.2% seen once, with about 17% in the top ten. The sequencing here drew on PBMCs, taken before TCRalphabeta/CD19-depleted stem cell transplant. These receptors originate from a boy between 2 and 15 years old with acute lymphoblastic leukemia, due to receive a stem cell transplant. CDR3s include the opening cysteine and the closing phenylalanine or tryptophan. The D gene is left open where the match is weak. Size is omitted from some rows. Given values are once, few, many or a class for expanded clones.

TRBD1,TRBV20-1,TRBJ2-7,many,TGCAGTGCCTACTTGGACAGGGGGCGAGAGCAGTACTTC,CSAYLDRGREQYF
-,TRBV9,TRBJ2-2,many,TGTGCCAGCAGCGTAGACAACACCGGGGAGCTGTTTTTT,CASSVDNTGELFF
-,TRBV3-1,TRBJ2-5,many,TGTGCCAGCAGCCAAGTATATGAGAGTCTAGCCGGAGAGACCCAGTACTTC,CASSQVYESLAGETQYF
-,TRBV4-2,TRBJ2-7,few,TGTGCCAGCAGCCATGCGGTCAGCTACGAGCAGTACTTC,CASSHAVSYEQYF
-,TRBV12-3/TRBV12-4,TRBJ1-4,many,TGTGCCAGCAGTGGGTGGCCGGCGGATGAAAAACTGTTTTTT,CASSGWPADEKLFF
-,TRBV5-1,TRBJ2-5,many,TGCGCCAGCAGCTTTGGGCAGATCCAGGAGACCCAGTACTTC,CASSFGQIQETQYF
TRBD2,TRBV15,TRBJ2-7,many,TGTGCCACCAGCAGAGCTCCCCCGGGACTAGCGGTTACCTACGAGCAGTACTTC,CATSRAPPGLAVTYEQYF
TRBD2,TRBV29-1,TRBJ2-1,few,TGCAGCGTAGTTAGCGGGGGGGACCTCAATGAGCAGTTCTTC,CSVVSGGDLNEQFF
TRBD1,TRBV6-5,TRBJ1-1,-,TGTGCCAGCAGTTACCCCGGACAGGGGACCACTGAAGCTTTCTTT,CASSYPGQGTTEAFF
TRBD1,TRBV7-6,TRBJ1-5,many,TGTGCCAGCAGCTTAACCAGGGGGAGAAATCAGCCCCAGCATTTT,CASSLTRGRNQPQHF
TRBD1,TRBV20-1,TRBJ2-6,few,TGCAGTGCTTCCCGACAGGGGGACTCTGGGGCCAACGTCCTGACTTTC,CSASRQGDSGANVLTF
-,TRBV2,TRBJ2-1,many,TGTGCCAGCACGTTTACGGGGTCCAATGAGCAGTTCTTC,CASTFTGSNEQFF
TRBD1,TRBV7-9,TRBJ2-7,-,TGTGCCAGCAGCTACGGGACAGGTCAGGCGCAGTACTTC,CASSYGTGQAQYF
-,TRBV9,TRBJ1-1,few,TGTGCCAGCAGCGTAGATGAACGCATGAACACTGAAGCTTTCTTT,CASSVDERMNTEAFF
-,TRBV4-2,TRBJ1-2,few,TGTGCCAGCAGCCGAGGACACGATGGCTACACCTTC,CASSRGHDGYTF
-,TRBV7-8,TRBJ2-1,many,TGTGCCAGCAGCTTAAGGGACTTTCAGTTCTTC,CASSLRDFQFF
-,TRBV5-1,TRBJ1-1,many,TGCGCCAGCAGCCCCGACAGGATAAGGATGAAAAGGAACACTGAAGCTTTCTTT,CASSPDRIRMKRNTEAFF
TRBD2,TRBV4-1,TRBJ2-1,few,TGCGCCAGCAGCCGGGGGGGACTAGCGGGGCCTAATGAGCAGTTCTTC,CASSRGGLAGPNEQFF